This T cell receptor (beta chain) was documented in a study of blood T cell repertoires in COVID-19. Study overall: Collection of acute and convalescent COVID-19 samples took place in the United States, Italy and Spain.

The CDR3 length is 16 residues. Between the trimmed V and J ends, which lost 2 bases and 0 bases, there was a span of 11 bases. CDR1 and CDR2 (germline): MNHEY, SVGEGT. The method was immunoSEQ multiplex PCR; TCRdb's version includes in-frame clones alone and lacks a portion of them. The sample has some 41,000 clones, about 83% seen once; the top ten hold about 44%. The source of this sequence is an elderly woman with active or convalescent COVID-19. The chain is built from TRBV6-2 or TRBV6-3 and TRBJ1-5; possibly TRBD1 for D (6 bases). What was sequenced was peripheral blood. CDR3 in amino acids: CASSYRTAYSNQPQHF. In DNA, the CDR3 is TGTGCCAGCAGTTACCGGACAGCGTATAGCAATCAGCCCCAGCATTTT.